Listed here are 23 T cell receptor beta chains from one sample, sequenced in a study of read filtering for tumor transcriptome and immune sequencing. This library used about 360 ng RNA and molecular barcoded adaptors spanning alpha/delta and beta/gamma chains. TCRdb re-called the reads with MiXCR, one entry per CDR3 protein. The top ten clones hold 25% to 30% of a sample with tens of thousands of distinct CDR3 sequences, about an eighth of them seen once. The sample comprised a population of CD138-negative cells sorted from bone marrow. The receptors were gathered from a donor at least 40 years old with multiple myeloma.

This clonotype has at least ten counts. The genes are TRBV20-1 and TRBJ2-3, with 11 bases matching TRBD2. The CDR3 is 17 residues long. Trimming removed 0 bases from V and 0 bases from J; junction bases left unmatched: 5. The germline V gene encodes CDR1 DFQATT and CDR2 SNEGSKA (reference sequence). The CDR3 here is CSARDLTSGGSTDTQYF. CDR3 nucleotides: TGCAGTGCTAGAGATCTAACTAGCGGGGGTAGCACAGATACGCAGTATTTT.

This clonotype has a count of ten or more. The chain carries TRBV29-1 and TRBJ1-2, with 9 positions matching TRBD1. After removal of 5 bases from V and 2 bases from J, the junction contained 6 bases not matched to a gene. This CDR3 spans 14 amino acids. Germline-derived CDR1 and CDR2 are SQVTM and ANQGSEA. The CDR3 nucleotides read TGCAGCGTTACGGGGACAGGGACAAACTATGGCTACACCTTC. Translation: CSVTGTGTNYGYTF.

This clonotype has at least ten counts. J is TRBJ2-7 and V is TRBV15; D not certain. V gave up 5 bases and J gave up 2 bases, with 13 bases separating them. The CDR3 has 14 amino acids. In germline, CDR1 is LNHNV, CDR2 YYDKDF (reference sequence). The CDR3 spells CATSRDPKTYEQYF. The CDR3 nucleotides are TGTGCCACCAGCCGCGACCCCAAGACCTACGAGCAGTACTTC.

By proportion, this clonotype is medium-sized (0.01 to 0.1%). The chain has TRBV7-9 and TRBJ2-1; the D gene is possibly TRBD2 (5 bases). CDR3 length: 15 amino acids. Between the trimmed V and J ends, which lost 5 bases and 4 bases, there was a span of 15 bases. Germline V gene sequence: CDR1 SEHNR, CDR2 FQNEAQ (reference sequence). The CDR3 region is CASSSQRGPYNEQFF. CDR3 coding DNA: TGTGCCAGCAGCAGTCAGCGCGGGCCGTACAATGAGCAGTTCTTC.

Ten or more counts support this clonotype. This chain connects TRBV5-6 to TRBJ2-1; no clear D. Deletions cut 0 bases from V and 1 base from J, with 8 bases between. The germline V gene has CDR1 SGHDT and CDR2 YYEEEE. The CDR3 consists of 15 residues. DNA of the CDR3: TGTGCCAGCAGCTTGGTCCAGTTATCCTACAATGAGCAGTTCTTC. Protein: CASSLVQLSYNEQFF.

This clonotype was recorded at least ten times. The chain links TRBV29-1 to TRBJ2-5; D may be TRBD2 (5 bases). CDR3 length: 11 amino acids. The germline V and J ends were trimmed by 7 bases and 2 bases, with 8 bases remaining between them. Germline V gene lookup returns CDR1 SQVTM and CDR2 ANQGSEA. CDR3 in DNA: TGCAGCGCGCCGGGACAAGAGACCCAGTACTTC. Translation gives CSAPGQETQYF.

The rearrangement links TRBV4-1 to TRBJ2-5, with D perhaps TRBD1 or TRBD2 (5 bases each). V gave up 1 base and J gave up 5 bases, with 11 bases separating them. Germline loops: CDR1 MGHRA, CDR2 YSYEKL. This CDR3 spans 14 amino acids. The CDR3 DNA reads TGCGCCAGCAGCCAAGGCCAGGGAGCGGAGACCCAGTACTTC. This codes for CASSQGQGAETQYF.

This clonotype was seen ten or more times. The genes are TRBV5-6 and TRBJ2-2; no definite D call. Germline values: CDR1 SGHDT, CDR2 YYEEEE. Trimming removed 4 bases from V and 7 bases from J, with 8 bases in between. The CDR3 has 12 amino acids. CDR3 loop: CASSPLGGELFF. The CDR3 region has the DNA TGTGCCAGCAGCCCGTTGGGCGGGGAGCTGTTTTTT. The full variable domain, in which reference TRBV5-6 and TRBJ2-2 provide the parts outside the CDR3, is DAGVTQSPTHLIKTRGQQVTLRCSPKSGHDTVSWYQQALGQGPQFIFQYYEEEERQRGNFPDRFSGHQFPNYSSELNVNALLLGDSALYLCASSPLGGELFFGEGSRLTVL.

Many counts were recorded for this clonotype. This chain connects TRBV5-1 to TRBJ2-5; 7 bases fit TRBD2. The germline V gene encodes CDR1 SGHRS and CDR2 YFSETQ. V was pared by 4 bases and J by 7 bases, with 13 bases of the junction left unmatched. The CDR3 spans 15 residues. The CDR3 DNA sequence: TGCGCCAGCAGCCCCACGGACACGGCGGGAGCGACCCAGTACTTC. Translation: CASSPTDTAGATQYF.

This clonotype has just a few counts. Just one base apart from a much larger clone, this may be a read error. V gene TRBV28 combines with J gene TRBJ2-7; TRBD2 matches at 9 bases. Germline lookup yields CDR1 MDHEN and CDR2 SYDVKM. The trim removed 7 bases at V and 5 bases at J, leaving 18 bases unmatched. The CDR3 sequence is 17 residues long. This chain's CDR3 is CASKKAVSGSQYNEQYF. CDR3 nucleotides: TGTGCCAGCAAGAAAGCGGTTAGCGGGAGCCAGTACAACGAGCAGTACTTC. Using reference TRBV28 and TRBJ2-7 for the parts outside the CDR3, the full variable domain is DVKVTQSSRYLVKRTGEKVFLECVQDMDHENMFWYRQDPGLGLRLIYFSYDVKMKEKGDIPEGYSVSREKKERFSLILESASTNQTSMYLCASKKAVSGSQYNEQYFGPGTRLTVT.

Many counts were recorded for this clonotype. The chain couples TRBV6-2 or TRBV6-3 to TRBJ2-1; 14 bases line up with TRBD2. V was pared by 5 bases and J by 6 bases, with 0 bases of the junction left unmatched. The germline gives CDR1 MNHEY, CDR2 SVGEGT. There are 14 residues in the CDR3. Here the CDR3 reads CASSGTSGSNEQFF. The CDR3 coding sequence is TGTGCCAGCAGTGGGACTAGCGGGAGCAATGAGCAGTTCTTC.

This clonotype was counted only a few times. CDR3 protein: CSGRNTEAFF. The CDR3 region has the DNA TGCAGCGGCAGGAACACTGAAGCTTTCTTT. The V and J genes are TRBV29-1 and TRBJ1-1; D is unclear. The CDR3 loop spans 10 amino acids. Trimming took off 7 bases at V and 1 base at J, with 4 bases between the two ends. In germline, CDR1 is SQVTM, CDR2 ANQGSEA. The entire variable domain, with the rest obtained from reference TRBV29-1 and TRBJ1-1, is as follows: SAVISQKPSRDICQRGTSLTIQCQVDSQVTMMFWYRQQPGQSLTLIATANQGSEATYESGFVIDKFPISRPNLTFSTLTVSNMSPEDSSIYLCSGRNTEAFFGQGTRLTVV.

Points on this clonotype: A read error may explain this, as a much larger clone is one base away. In DNA form, the CDR3 reads TGTGCCAGCATGACTAGCGGGAACAGCACAGATACGCAGTATTTT. It encodes CASMTSGNSTDTQYF. The chain couples TRBV28 to TRBJ2-3, with TRBD2 matching over 11 bases. CDR1 is MDHEN, CDR2 SYDVKM, per germline. The CDR3 consists of 15 residues. J was trimmed by 0 bases and V by 7 bases; bases with no gene match: 3.

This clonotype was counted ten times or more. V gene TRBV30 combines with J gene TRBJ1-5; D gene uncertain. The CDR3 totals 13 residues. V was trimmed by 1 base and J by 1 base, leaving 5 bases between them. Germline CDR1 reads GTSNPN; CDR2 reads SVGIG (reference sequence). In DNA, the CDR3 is TGTGCCTGGAGTGACCAGAGCAATCAGCCCCAGCATTTT. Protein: CAWSDQSNQPQHF.

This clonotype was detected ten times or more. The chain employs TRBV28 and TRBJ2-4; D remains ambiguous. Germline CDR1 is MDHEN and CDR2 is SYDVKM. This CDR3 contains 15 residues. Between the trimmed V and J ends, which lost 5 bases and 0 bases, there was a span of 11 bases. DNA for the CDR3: TGTGCCAGCAGTACCAGACTGTTAGCCAAAAACATTCAGTACTTC. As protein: CASSTRLLAKNIQYF.

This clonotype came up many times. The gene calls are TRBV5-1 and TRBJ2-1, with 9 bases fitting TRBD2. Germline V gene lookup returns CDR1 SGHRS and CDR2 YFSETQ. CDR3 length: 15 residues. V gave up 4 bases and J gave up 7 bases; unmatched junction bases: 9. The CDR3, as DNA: TGCGCCAGCAGCGTTCCTACGACTAGCGGTAATGAGCAGTTCTTC. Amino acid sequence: CASSVPTTSGNEQFF.

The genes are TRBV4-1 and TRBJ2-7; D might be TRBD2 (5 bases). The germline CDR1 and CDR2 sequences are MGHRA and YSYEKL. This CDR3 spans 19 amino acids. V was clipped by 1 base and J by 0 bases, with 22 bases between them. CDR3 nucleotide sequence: TGCGCCAGCAGCCAAGTTTCAGCGGCCACGGGTGGGATCTCCTACGAGCAGTACTTC. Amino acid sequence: CASSQVSAATGGISYEQYF.

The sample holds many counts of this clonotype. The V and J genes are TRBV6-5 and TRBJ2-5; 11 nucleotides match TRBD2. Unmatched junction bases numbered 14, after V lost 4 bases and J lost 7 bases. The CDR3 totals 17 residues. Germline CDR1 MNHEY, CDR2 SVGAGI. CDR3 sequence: CASSSSVVAGGRGTQYF. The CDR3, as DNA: TGTGCCAGCAGTTCCTCGGTGGTAGCGGGAGGGAGAGGGACCCAGTACTTC.

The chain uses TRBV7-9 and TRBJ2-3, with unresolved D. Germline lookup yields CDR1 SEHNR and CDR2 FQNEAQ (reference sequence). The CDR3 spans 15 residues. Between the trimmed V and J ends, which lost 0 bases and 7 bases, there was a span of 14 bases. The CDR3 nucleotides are TGTGCCAGCAGCTTAGCCCGCCAGGTCCGGAATACGCAGTATTTT. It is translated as CASSLARQVRNTQYF. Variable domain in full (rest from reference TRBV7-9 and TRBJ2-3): DTGVSQNPRHKITKRGQNVTFRCDPISEHNRLYWYRQTLGQGPEFLTYFQNEAQLEKSRLLSDRFSAERPKGSFSTLEIQRTEQGDSAMYLCASSLARQVRNTQYFGPGTRLTVL.

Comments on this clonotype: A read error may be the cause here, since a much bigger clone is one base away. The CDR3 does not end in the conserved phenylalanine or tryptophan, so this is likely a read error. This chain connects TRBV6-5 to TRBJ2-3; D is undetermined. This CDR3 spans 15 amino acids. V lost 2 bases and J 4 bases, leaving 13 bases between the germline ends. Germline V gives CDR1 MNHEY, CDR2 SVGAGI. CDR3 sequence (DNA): TGTGCCAGCAGTTACGGTGGCGGCCGATCAGATACGCAGTATTCT. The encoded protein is CASSYGGGRSDTQYS.

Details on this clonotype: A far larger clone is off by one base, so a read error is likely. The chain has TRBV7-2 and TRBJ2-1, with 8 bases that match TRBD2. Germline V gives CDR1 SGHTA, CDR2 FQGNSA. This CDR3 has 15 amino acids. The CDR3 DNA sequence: TGTGCCAGCAGCTTATTGGCGGGAGGTTTCAATGAGCAGTCCTTC. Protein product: CASSLLAGGFNEQSF.

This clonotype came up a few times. The DNA for the CDR3 is TGTGCCAGCAGTTCGGGACAGGGAGAAGAGCAGTACTTC. Translated: CASSSGQGEEQYF. The V call is TRBV6-2 or TRBV6-3, the J call TRBJ2-7; 9 bases fit TRBD1. CDR1 and CDR2 from the germline V gene are MNHEY and SVGEGT. V trimming: 4 bases; J trimming: 7 bases; junction bases outside the gene matches: 5. The CDR3 is made up of 13 amino acids.

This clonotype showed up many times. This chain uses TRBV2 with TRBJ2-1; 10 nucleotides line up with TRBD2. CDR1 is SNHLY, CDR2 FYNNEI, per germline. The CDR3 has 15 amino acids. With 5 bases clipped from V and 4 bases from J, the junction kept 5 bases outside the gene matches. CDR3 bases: TGTGCCAGCAGTCCCAGCGGGAGGGCTTACAATGAGCAGTTCTTC. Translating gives CASSPSGRAYNEQFF.